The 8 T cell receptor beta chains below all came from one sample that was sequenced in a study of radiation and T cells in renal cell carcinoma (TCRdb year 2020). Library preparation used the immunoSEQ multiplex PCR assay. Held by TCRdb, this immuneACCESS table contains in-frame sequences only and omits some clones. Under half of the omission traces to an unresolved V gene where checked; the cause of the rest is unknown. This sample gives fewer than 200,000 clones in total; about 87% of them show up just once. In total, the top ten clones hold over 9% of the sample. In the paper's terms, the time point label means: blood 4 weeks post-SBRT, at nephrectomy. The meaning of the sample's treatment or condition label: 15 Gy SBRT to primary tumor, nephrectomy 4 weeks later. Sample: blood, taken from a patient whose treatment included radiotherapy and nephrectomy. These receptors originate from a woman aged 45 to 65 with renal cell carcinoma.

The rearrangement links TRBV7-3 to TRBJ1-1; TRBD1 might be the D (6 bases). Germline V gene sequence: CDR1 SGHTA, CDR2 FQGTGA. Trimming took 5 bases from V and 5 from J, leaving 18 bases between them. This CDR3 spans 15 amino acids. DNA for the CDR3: TGTGCCAGCAGCCCCGAGGGGGGGCGCTGGACTGAAGCTTTCTTT. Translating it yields CASSPEGGRWTEAFF.

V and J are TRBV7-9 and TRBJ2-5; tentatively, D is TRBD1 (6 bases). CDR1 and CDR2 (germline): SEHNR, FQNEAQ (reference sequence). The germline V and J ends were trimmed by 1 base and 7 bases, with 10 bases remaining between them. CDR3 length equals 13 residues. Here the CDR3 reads CASSLEGEATQYF. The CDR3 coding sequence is TGTGCCAGCAGCTTAGAGGGGGAAGCGACCCAGTACTTC.

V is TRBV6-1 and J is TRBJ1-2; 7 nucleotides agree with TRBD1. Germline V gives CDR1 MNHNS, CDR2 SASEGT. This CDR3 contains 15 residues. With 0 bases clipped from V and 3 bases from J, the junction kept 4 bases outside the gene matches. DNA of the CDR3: TGTGCCAGCAGTGAAGCTAAGGGGGCCTACTATGGCTACACCTTC. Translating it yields CASSEAKGAYYGYTF.

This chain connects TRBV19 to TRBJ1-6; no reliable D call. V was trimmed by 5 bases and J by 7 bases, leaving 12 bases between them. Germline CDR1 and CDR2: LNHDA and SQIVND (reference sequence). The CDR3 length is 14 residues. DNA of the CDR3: TGTGCCAGTAGTGTCGGACGGCTCAATTCACCCCTCCACTTT. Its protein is CASSVGRLNSPLHF.

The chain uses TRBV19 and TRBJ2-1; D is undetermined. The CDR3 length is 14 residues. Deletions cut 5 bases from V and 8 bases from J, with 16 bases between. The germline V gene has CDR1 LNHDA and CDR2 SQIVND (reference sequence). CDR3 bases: TGTGCCAGTAGTTTCGAGCCTCTGGGCCATGAGCAGTTCTTC. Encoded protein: CASSFEPLGHEQFF.

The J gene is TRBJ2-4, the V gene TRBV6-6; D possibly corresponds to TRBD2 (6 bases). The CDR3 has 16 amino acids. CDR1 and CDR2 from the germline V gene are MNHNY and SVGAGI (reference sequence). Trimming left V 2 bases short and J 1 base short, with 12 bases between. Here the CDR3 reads CASSYDTAGAKNIQYF. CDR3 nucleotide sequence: TGTGCCAGCAGTTACGACACGGCGGGGGCCAAAAACATTCAGTACTTC.

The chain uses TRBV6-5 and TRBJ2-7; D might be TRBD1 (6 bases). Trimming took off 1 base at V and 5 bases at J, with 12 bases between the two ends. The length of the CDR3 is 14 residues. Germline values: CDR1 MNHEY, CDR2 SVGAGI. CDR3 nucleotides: TGTGCCAGCAGTTACTTGGGGGCGCTGGACGAGCAGTACTTC. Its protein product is CASSYLGALDEQYF.

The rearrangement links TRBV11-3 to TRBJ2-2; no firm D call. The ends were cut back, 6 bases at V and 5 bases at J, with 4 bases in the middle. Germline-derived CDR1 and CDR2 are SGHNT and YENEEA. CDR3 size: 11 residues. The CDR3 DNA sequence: TGTGCCAGCAGTACAACCGGGGAGCTGTTTTTT. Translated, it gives CASSTTGELFF.